This note documents a single TCR beta chain sequence. Germline V gene data show CDR1 as SNHLY and CDR2 as FYNNEI. The CDR3 loop spans 15 amino acids. Trimming pared 6 bases from V and 8 bases from J, leaving 19 bases between. Unique molecular identifiers were used in preparing the TCRbeta library. TCRdb reprocessed the PCR reads via MiXCR and lists one record per CDR3 protein. The sample shows around 400,000 distinct CDR3 sequences, 20% of them seen only once. These data are taken from a study of T-cell reconstitution after alpha-beta-depleted transplantation in children. The chain links TRBV2 to TRBJ1-4; weak D call: TRBD1 (5 bases). The source material was PBMCs from the stem cell graft donor, sampled from the stem cell graft. The sequence was obtained from a human donor who donated a stem cell graft to a child with acute myeloid leukemia. CDR3 amino acids: CASRADSWGSEKLFF. The CDR3 DNA reads TGTGCCAGCAGGGCGGATTCTTGGGGCAGCGAAAAACTGTTTTTT.